This T cell receptor beta chain was captured in a study of cytomegalovirus exposure and HLA in healthy donors. Study in general: Among a few hundred genotyped donors, about 80% fell in the Caucasian-associated ancestry cluster.

It was with 60 Vbeta and 13 Jbeta primers that the PCR ran. Generated by immunoSEQ multiplex PCR, the TCRdb table keeps only in-frame clones and is missing some. The profile covers over 80,000 clones, with around four fifths appearing a single time and 3% to 4% taken by the ten largest. Germline V lookup: CDR1 SGHVS, CDR2 FNYEAQ. CDR3 length equals 13 residues. V lost 4 bases and J lost 6; bases outside the gene matches: 5. This clonotype was sampled from a woman in her thirties or forties in good health and CMV-seronegative. The chain combines TRBV7-6 with TRBJ1-2; the match to TRBD1 covers 7 bases. The sequenced sample was PBMCs. CDR3 nucleotide sequence: TGTGCCAGCAGCTGGGGACAGTCAAATGGCTACACCTTC. Translation gives CASSWGQSNGYTF.